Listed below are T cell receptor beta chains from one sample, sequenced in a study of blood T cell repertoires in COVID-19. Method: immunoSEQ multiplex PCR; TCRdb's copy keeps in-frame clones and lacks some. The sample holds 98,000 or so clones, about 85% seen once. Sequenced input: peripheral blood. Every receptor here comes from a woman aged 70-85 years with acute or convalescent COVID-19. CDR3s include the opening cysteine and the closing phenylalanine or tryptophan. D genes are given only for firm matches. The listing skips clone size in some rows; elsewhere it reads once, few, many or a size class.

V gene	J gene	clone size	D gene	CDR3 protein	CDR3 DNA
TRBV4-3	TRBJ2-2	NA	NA	CASSHSWGVVGELFF	TGCGCCAGCAGCCATAGCTGGGGGGTGGTCGGGGAGCTGTTTTTT
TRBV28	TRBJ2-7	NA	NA	CASTTYGGFAYEQYF	TGTGCCAGCACCACGTATGGAGGATTTGCCTACGAGCAGTACTTC
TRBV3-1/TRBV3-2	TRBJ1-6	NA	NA	CASSIDSNSPLHF	TGTGCCAGCAGCATTGACAGTAATTCACCCCTCCACTTT
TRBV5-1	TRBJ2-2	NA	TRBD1	CASRGTGDTGELFF	TGCGCCAGCAGAGGGACAGGGGACACCGGGGAGCTGTTTTTT
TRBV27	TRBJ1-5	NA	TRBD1	CASSPYRQGTGGYSNQPQHF	TGTGCCAGCAGTCCCTACCGACAGGGAACTGGGGGCTATAGCAATCAGCCCCAGCATTTT
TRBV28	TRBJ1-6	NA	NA	CASSYGPGRRSPLHF	TGTGCCAGCAGTTACGGACCAGGGAGGAGGTCACCCCTCCACTTT
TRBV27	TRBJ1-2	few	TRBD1	CASSTDRGLMGGYTF	TGTGCCAGCAGTACGGACAGGGGGCTAATGGGTGGCTACACCTTC
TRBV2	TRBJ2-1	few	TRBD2	CASRRSGSESEQFF	TGTGCCAGCAGACGTAGCGGGAGCGAGAGTGAGCAGTTCTTC
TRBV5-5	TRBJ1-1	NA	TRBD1	CASSWETGVNTEAFF	TGTGCCAGCAGCTGGGAGACAGGGGTGAACACTGAAGCTTTCTTT
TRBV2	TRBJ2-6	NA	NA	CASRGRVSGANVLTF	TGTGCCAGCAGAGGCAGGGTCTCTGGGGCCAACGTCCTGACTTTC
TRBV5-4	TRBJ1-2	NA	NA	CASSHSGDGWNGYTF	TGTGCCAGCAGCCATTCGGGGGACGGGTGGAATGGCTACACCTTC
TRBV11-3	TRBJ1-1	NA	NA	CASSQTINTEAFF	TGTGCCAGCAGCCAAACAATAAACACTGAAGCTTTCTTT